The 17 T cell receptor beta chains given below trace back to one sample, sequenced in a study of blood T cell repertoires in COVID-19. Clones were sequenced by immunoSEQ multiplex PCR, and TCRdb holds only the in-frame ones, with some missing. This table holds around 110,000 clones, around 77% found once. The sequenced sample was peripheral blood. Receptors were obtained from a man in his sixties with active or convalescent COVID-19.

The rearrangement uses TRBV7-9 and TRBJ2-5, with D maybe TRBD1 (5 bases). Trimming left V 4 bases short and J 3 bases short, with 12 bases between. The CDR3 has 14 residues. Germline V gene lookup returns CDR1 SEHNR and CDR2 FQNEAQ (reference sequence). The CDR3 here is CASSSQTAKETQYF. The CDR3 DNA reads TGTGCCAGCAGCTCTCAGACAGCAAAAGAGACCCAGTACTTC.

The rearrangement uses TRBV5-1 and TRBJ2-1; D perhaps matches TRBD1 (6 bases). In germline, CDR1 is SGHRS, CDR2 YFSETQ. This CDR3 spans 14 amino acids. V lost 1 base to trimming and J lost 5 bases, with 10 bases between them. The CDR3: CASSLTGLDNEQFF. The CDR3 nucleotides are TGCGCCAGCAGCTTGACAGGGCTAGACAATGAGCAGTTCTTC.

This clone appeared once. V and J are TRBV6-5 and TRBJ2-1; the D gene is possibly TRBD1 (6 bases). Trimming took off 11 bases at V and 5 bases at J, with 19 bases between the two ends. There are 14 residues in the CDR3. CDR1 MNHEY and CDR2 SVGAGI come from the germline V gene. The CDR3 DNA is TGTGCCGCTCCCTCCGGGACACACCACAATGAGCAGTTCTTC. It encodes CAAPSGTHHNEQFF.

The chain carries TRBV27 and TRBJ2-7; TRBD2 is a possible D gene (6 bases). Trimming pared 2 bases from V and 5 bases from J, leaving 16 bases between. The CDR3 is 15 amino acids. CDR1 is MNHEY, CDR2 SMNVEV, per germline (reference sequence). CDR3 bases: TGTGCCAGCAGTTTAGGAGGGGTGGGTGGGGACGAGCAGTACTTC. Its protein is CASSLGGVGGDEQYF.

This chain connects TRBV19 to TRBJ1-5, with D perhaps matching TRBD1 (5 bases). This CDR3 spans 13 amino acids. Germline V gene lookup returns CDR1 LNHDA and CDR2 SQIVND (reference sequence). Trimming took off 5 bases at V and 3 bases at J, with 8 bases between the two ends. CDR3 sequence: CASSRQNNQPQHF. The CDR3 nucleotides are TGTGCCAGTAGTCGACAGAACAATCAGCCCCAGCATTTT.

J is TRBJ2-2 and V is TRBV28; no clear D. The germline V gene has CDR1 MDHEN and CDR2 SYDVKM. The CDR3 is made up of 12 amino acids. Trimming removed 3 bases from V and 7 bases from J, with 6 bases in between. CDR3 loop: CASSLVGGELFF. CDR3 in DNA: TGTGCCAGCAGTTTGGTCGGCGGGGAGCTGTTTTTT.

The chain is built from TRBV19 and TRBJ2-7; 10 bases agree with TRBD1. Germline-derived CDR1 and CDR2 are LNHDA and SQIVND (reference sequence). This CDR3 has 16 amino acids. V lost 3 bases and J lost 6; bases outside the gene matches: 11. The CDR3 DNA follows: TGTGCCAGTAGTATCACCTCGCGGGACAGGGGAGGCGAGCAGTACTTC. Amino acid sequence: CASSITSRDRGGEQYF.

The chain's CDR3 is CASSAQGVRYTF. The DNA of the CDR3 is TGTGCCAGTAGTGCCCAGGGGGTTCGCTACACCTTC. The rearrangement uses TRBV19 and TRBJ1-2; 7 bases match TRBD1. J was trimmed by 9 bases and V by 5 bases; bases with no gene match: 6. From germline, CDR1 is LNHDA and CDR2 SQIVND (reference sequence). CDR3 length equals 12 residues.

The chain combines TRBV9 with TRBJ2-6, with TRBD2 matching 7 bases. Unmatched junction bases numbered 18, after V lost 2 bases and J lost 4 bases. The CDR3 runs 20 residues. Germline-derived CDR1 and CDR2 are SGDLS and YYNGEE. The DNA for the CDR3 is TGTGCCAGCAGCGTCGCCCACCAGGGTGCGGGAGTTACCGGGGCCAACGTCCTGACTTTC. Its protein is CASSVAHQGAGVTGANVLTF.

V and J are TRBV7-2 and TRBJ2-7, with TRBD2 identical over 8 bases. V lost 6 bases, J lost 6 bases, and 13 bases stayed unmatched. Germline values: CDR1 SGHTA, CDR2 FQGNSA. This CDR3 has 15 amino acids. This CDR3 is CASSHPGREGREQYF. The CDR3 nucleotides are TGTGCCAGCAGTCATCCAGGACGGGAGGGCCGCGAGCAGTACTTC.

The chain links TRBV7-9 to TRBJ2-3, with TRBD1 matching 9 bases. Looked up from germline, CDR1 is SEHNR and CDR2 is FQNEAQ (reference sequence). There are 14 residues in the CDR3. CDR3 coding DNA: TGTGCTACCTCGGGACAGGGTAGCACAGATACGCAGTATTTT. It encodes CATSGQGSTDTQYF.

The CDR3 DNA reads TGTGCCAGTAGTATAGCAGGACAGGTTAAGGAGCAGTACTTC. It encodes CASSIAGQVKEQYF. This chain connects TRBV19 to TRBJ2-7; the match to TRBD1 covers 7 bases. Trimming cost V 1 base and J 7 bases; bases outside gene matches: 7. Germline V CDR1 and CDR2: LNHDA, SQIVND (reference sequence). The CDR3 length is 14 residues.

In this sample, this clone turned up once. The chain has TRBV18 and TRBJ2-5, with 9 bases that match TRBD2. CDR1 and CDR2 from the germline V gene are KGHSH and LQKENI. The ends lost 0 bases at V and 5 bases at J; junction bases unmatched: 4. The CDR3 extends over 15 amino acids. The CDR3 DNA reads TGTGCCAGCTCACCACCTACTAGCGGGTATGAGACCCAGTACTTC. Protein sequence: CASSPPTSGYETQYF.

The rearrangement uses TRBV7-2 and TRBJ1-5; D possibly corresponds to TRBD1 (6 bases). The CDR3 contains 14 residues. Per germline, CDR1 SGHTA and CDR2 FQGNSA. Trimming took off 6 bases at V and 2 bases at J, with 11 bases between the two ends. The CDR3 DNA is TGTGCCAGCAGTACAGGGAACGGCAATCAGCCCCAGCATTTT. Protein sequence: CASSTGNGNQPQHF.

The chain carries TRBV15 and TRBJ2-1, with TRBD2 as a possible D gene (5 bases). V lost 8 bases, J lost 3 bases, and 17 bases lay in between. CDR3 length equals 15 residues. Germline-derived CDR1 and CDR2 are LNHNV and YYDKDF (reference sequence). The CDR3 here is CATRRAAENYNEQFF. The CDR3 region has the DNA TGTGCCACCCGGCGTGCAGCGGAAAACTACAATGAGCAGTTCTTC.

V is TRBV4-2 and J is TRBJ2-7, with TRBD2 matching over 8 bases. CDR1 is LGHNA, CDR2 YNFKEQ, per germline. V lost 5 bases, J lost 2 bases, and 17 bases stayed unmatched. The CDR3 covers 18 residues. CDR3 sequence (DNA): TGTGCCAGCAGCAAGGGGGTCTCGGGGGGGCCGAACACCTACGAGCAGTACTTC. Translation gives CASSKGVSGGPNTYEQYF.

This sequence joins TRBV19 and TRBJ2-1; 11 bases map to TRBD1. This CDR3 has 18 residues. Trimming took 6 bases from V and 2 from J; bases not matched to a gene: 12. Germline CDR1 reads LNHDA; CDR2 reads SQIVND (reference sequence). CDR3 nucleotides: TGTGCCAGTAGCGGGACAGGGGGTTTAGCGGGAACCTACAATGAGCAGTTCTTC. It is translated as CASSGTGGLAGTYNEQFF.